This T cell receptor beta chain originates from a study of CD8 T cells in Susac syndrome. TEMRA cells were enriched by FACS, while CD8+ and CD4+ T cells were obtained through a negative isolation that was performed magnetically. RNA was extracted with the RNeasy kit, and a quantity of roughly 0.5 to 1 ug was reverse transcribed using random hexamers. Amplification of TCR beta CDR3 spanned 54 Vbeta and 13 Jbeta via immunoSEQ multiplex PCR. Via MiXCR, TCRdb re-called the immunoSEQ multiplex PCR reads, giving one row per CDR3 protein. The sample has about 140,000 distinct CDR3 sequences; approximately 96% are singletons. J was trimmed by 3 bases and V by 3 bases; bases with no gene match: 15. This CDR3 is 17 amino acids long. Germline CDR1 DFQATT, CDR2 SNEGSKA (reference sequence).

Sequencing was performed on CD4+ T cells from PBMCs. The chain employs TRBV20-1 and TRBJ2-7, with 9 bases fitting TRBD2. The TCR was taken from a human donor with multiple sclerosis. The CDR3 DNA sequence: TGCAGTGCTAGCCAATTAGCGGGGGTACCCCGGGGCTACGAGCAGTACTTC. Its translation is CSASQLAGVPRGYEQYF.